This paragraph covers one T cell receptor beta chain sequence. This entry comes from a study of blood T cell repertoires in COVID-19. Sequenced by immunoSEQ multiplex PCR; TCRdb stores in-frame clones only, minus some. The data contain under 250,000 clones, over 70% of them singletons. The CDR3 consists of 15 residues. V lost 2 bases to trimming and J lost 6 bases; unmatched junction nucleotides: 8. The germline CDR1 and CDR2 sequences are GTSNPN and SVGIG (reference sequence). The specimen sequenced was peripheral blood. The rearrangement links TRBV30 to TRBJ2-1, with 9 nucleotides matching TRBD2. The TCR was taken from a woman of 80 years or more with acute or convalescent COVID-19. The CDR3 bases are TGTGCCTGGAGTCCCTTAGCGGGAGCCTTCAATGAGCAGTTCTTC. It yields the protein CAWSPLAGAFNEQFF.